These T cell receptor beta chains were read from a single sample in a study of T cell repertoires in cytomegalovirus infection. Each CDR3 protein gets one entry after TCRdb re-called the reads with MiXCR. The sample consists of some 350,000 distinct CDR3 sequences, roughly 18% of them appearing once. What was sequenced was PBMCs. The origin of the receptors is a human donor in good health (CMV status not recorded). Some clones in this sample may be carry-over from other donors' samples. CDR3s include the opening cysteine and the closing phenylalanine or tryptophan. The order of the fields is J gene, CDR3 length, clone size, V gene, CDR3 protein. Clone size is stated in some rows and not others, as once, few, many or a class when expanded.

TRBJ2-7 | 14 | many | TRBV12-3/TRBV12-4 | CASSFSREGSEQYF
TRBJ2-1 | 17 | few | TRBV23-1 | CASSQSRTLGQGYEQFF
TRBJ2-5 | 14 | . | TRBV28 | CASSSGQNQETQYF
TRBJ2-3 | 16 | . | TRBV6-2/TRBV6-3 | CATYPGTGLDLDTQYF
TRBJ2-1 | 16 | . | TRBV5-1 | CASSAPAAGRYNEQFF
TRBJ2-1 | 13 | few | TRBV12-3/TRBV12-4 | CASRQGPYNEQFF
TRBJ1-5 | 13 | once | TRBV20-1 | CSAAGVGNQPQHF
TRBJ2-7 | 15 | . | TRBV7-6 | CASSVTTGVLYEQYF
TRBJ1-4 | 12 | . | TRBV7-6 | CASSLYGEKLFF
TRBJ2-6 | 15 | . | TRBV5-1 | CASSFEVAGANVLTF
TRBJ2-3 | 16 | many | TRBV7-2 | CASSRLASGVGDTQYF
TRBJ2-3 | 12 | many | TRBV7-2 | CASSPAADTQYF
TRBJ1-6 | 14 | many | TRBV19 | CASSRDGFNSPLHF
TRBJ2-7 | 14 | many | TRBV6-1 | CASRGQVRNYEQYF
TRBJ2-5 | 14 | few | TRBV12-3/TRBV12-4 | CASSYSGSQETQYF
TRBJ2-7 | 15 | once | TRBV4-3 | CASSQDPAGVPEQYF
TRBJ2-1 | 15 | many | TRBV7-2 | CASSSGLAGVGVQFF
TRBJ2-3 | 15 | many | TRBV7-6 | CASSFSGGATDTQYF
TRBJ1-1 | 14 | many | TRBV6-1 | CASRKDPRGNKAFF
TRBJ2-7 | 14 | few | TRBV4-1 | CASSQAQGGYEQYF
TRBJ1-2 | 14 | . | TRBV30 | CAWIVRRHQYGYTF
TRBJ1-6 | 14 | many | TRBV7-9 | CASSPAQGNSPLHF
TRBJ2-7 | 11 | many | TRBV20-1 | CSGRGAYEQYF
TRBJ2-7 | 15 | few | TRBV10-3 | CAISDPAGLSYEQYF
TRBJ2-5 | 16 | few | TRBV6-2/TRBV6-3 | CASSYEGTDSQETQYF
TRBJ1-1 | 14 | few | TRBV12-3/TRBV12-4 | CASSSRGGYTEAFF
TRBJ2-5 | 15 | few | TRBV7-2 | CASSFSGQEKETQYF
TRBJ1-2 | 16 | . | TRBV5-5 | CATSPVGSGRGHGYTF
TRBJ1-4 | 13 | few | TRBV2 | CASNLSLREKLFF
TRBJ1-4 | 15 | . | TRBV15 | CATSGPDSRREKLFF
TRBJ2-2 | 15 | few | TRBV5-5 | CASSFRTANTGELFF
TRBJ2-3 | 15 | . | TRBV9 | CASRMGAGGTDTQYF
TRBJ1-1 | 13 | few | TRBV20-1 | CSASQTTDTEAFF
TRBJ2-1 | 17 | . | TRBV3-1 | CASSPSRSGGKHNEQFF
TRBJ1-2 | 13 | many | TRBV7-2 | CASSPNGVGGYTF
TRBJ2-6 | 20 | few | TRBV18 | CASSLTPLAATSSGANVLTF
TRBJ2-5 | 14 | few | TRBV28 | CASSSIRGGVTQYF
TRBJ2-5 | 13 | many | TRBV11-3 | CASSLSPGETQYF
TRBJ2-3 | 14 | . | TRBV20-1 | CSASSGPSMDTQYF
TRBJ1-6 | 18 | . | TRBV5-4 | CASSPGGRGLIGNSPLHF
TRBJ2-5 | 16 | many | TRBV7-2 | CASTTGLAGGPETQYF
TRBJ2-3 | 13 | few | TRBV7-2 | CASEAGGPSTQYF
TRBJ2-7 | 14 | . | TRBV29-1 | CSVTDRFLSYEQYF
TRBJ1-1 | 12 | few | TRBV6-1 | CASSARMVEAFF
TRBJ1-2 | 16 | . | TRBV4-1 | CASSQVLSTGVGGYTF
TRBJ2-3 | 14 | few | TRBV5-1 | CASSSGGYTDTQYF
TRBJ1-1 | 12 | few | TRBV10-3 | CAISRTNTEAFF
TRBJ2-2 | 15 | . | TRBV20-1 | CSARVAGAYTGELFF
TRBJ2-7 | 16 | few | TRBV2 | CASSEFTGPSSYEQYF
TRBJ2-7 | 14 | many | TRBV7-9 | CASSGGQTSYEQYF
TRBJ2-5 | 15 | many | TRBV6-6 | CASSYSRRGVETQYF
TRBJ1-2 | 15 | many | TRBV6-2/TRBV6-3 | CASSYGGSANYGYTF
TRBJ1-3 | 13 | few | TRBV7-9 | CASSRQTADTIYF
TRBJ1-3 | 18 | . | TRBV7-8 | CASSLYSGTSLTGNTINF
TRBJ2-7 | 15 | . | TRBV5-1 | CASSLVGTGVGEQYF
TRBJ1-2 | 15 | many | TRBV5-5 | CASSRTDRVDYGYTF
TRBJ2-3 | 16 | many | TRBV7-2 | CASSGGLAGGADTQYF
TRBJ2-1 | 15 | many | TRBV7-2 | CASSQRLAGENEQFF
TRBJ1-5 | 14 | many | TRBV7-2 | CASSQDRVDQPQHF